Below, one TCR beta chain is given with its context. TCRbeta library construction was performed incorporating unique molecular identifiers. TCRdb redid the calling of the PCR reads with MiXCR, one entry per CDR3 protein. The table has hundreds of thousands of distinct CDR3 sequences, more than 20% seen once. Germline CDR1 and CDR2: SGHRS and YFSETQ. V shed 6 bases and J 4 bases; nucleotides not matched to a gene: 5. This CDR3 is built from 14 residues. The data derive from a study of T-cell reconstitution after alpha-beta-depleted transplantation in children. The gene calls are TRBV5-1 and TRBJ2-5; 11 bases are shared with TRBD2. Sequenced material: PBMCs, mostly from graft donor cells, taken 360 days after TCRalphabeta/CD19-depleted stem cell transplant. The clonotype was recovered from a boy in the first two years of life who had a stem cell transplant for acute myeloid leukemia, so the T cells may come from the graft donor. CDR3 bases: TGCGCCAGCACCACTAGCGGGGGTTCAGAGACCCAGTACTTC. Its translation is CASTTSGGSETQYF.